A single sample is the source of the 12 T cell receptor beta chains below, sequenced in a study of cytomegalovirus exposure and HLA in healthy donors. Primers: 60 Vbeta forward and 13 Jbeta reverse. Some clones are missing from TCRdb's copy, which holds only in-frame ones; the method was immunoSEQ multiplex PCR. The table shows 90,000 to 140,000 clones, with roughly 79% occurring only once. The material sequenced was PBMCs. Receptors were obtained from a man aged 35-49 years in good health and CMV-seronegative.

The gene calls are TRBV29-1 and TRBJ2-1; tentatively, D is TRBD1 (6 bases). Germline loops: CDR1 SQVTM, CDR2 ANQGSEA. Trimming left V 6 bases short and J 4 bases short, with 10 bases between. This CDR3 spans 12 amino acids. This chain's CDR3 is CSVGTSYNEQFF. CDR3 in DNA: TGCAGCGTCGGGACAAGTTACAATGAGCAGTTCTTC.

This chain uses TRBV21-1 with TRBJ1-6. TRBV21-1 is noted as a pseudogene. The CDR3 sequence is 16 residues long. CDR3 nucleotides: TGTGCCAGCAGCTCGGAGCGGGGGCTTCGGCGATCACCCCTCCACTTT. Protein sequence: CASSSERGLRRSPLHF.

CDR3 DNA sequence: TGTGCCAGCAGCTTACAGGCTCTTGAAGCTTTCTTT. Protein sequence: CASSLQALEAFF. The J gene is TRBJ1-1, the V gene TRBV7-2, with no clear D. The CDR3 is 12 amino acids. The V gene lost 2 bases and the J gene lost 7 bases, with 8 bases spanning the gap. Germline-derived CDR1 and CDR2 are SGHTA and FQGNSA.

In DNA, the CDR3 is TGTGCCAGCAGCCAAGTGGCCTTTTACAATGAGCAGTTCTTC. Translating it yields CASSQVAFYNEQFF. This sequence joins TRBV14 and TRBJ2-1; D call uncertain. The V end lost 1 base, the J end lost 4 bases, and 8 bases lay between the germline ends. Germline V lookup: CDR1 SGHDN, CDR2 FVKESK. The CDR3 is 14 residues long.

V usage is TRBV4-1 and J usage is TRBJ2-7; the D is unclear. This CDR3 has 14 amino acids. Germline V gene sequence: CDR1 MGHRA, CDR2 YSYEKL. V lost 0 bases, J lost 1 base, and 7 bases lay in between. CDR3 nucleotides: TGCGCCAGCAGCCAAGATTCCCTTTCCTACGAGCAGTACTTC. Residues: CASSQDSLSYEQYF.

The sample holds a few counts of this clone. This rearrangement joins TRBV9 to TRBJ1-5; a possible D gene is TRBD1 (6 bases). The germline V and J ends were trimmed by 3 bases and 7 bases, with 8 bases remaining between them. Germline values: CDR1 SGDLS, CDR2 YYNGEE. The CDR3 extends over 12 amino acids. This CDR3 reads CASSDGGQPQHF. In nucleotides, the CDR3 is TGTGCCAGCAGCGATGGGGGCCAGCCCCAGCATTTT.

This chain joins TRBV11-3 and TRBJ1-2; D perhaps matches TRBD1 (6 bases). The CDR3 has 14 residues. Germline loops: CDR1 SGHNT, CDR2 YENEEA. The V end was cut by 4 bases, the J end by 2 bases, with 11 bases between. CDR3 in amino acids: CASSSTGTNYGYTF. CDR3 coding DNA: TGTGCCAGCAGCTCCACAGGGACCAACTATGGCTACACCTTC.

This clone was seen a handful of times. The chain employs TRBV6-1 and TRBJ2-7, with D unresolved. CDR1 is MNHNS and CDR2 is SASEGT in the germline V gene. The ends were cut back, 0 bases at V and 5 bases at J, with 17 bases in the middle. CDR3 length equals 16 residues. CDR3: CASSEALRRLIDEQYF. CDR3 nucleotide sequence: TGTGCCAGCAGTGAAGCGCTTCGCAGGTTGATCGACGAGCAGTACTTC.

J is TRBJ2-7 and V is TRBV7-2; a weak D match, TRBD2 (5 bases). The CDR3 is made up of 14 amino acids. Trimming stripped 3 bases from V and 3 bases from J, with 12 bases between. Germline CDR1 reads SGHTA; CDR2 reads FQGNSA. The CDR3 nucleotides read TGTGCCAGCAGCTTCGGAGGTCCAGTCTACGAGCAGTACTTC. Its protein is CASSFGGPVYEQYF. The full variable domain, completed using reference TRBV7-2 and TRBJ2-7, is GAGVSQSPSNKVTEKGKDVELRCDPISGHTALYWYRQSLGQGLEFLIYFQGNSAPDKSGLPSDRFSAERTGGSVSTLTIQRTQQEDSAVYLCASSFGGPVYEQYFGPGTRLTVT.

Written as DNA, the CDR3 is TGTGCCAGTAGTATTGACGGGACAGGTAGACTCTCCTCTCTGGGAAACACCATATATTTT. Amino acid sequence: CASSIDGTGRLSSLGNTIYF. The rearrangement joins TRBV19 to TRBJ1-3; TRBD1 matches 8 bases. The CDR3 extends over 20 amino acids. Unmatched junction bases numbered 20, after V lost 3 bases and J lost 4 bases. Per the germline V gene, CDR1 is LNHDA and CDR2 is SQIVND (reference sequence).

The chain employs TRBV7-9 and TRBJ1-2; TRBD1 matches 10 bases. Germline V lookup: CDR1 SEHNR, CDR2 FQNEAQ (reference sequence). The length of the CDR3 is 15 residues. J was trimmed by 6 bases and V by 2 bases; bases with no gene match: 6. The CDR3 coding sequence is TGTGCCAGCAGCTTATCGGGACAGGGGAAGGATGGCTACACCTTC. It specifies CASSLSGQGKDGYTF.

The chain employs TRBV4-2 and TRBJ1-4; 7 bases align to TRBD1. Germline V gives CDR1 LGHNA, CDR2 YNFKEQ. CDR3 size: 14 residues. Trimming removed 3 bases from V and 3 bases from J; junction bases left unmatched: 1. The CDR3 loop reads CASSQDRPNEKLFF. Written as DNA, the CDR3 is TGTGCCAGCAGCCAGGACAGGCCTAATGAAAAACTGTTTTTT.